This TCR beta chain was recovered during a study of regulatory T cells in long-lasting Graves disease. The time point was: newly diagnosed GD, antithyroid drugs for less than 3 months. Making the TCR library involved RNA that had been extracted from PBMCs. This clonotype was seen at least ten times. V gave up 2 bases and J gave up 4 bases, with 14 bases separating them. In germline, CDR1 is SNHLY, CDR2 FYNNEI. This CDR3 region has 15 residues. Both iRepertoire HTBI primers and Arm-PCR of CDR3 regions were used to build the TCR beta libraries. Via MiXCR, TCRdb re-called the multiplex PCR reads, giving one row per CDR3 protein. The sample shows about 460,000 distinct CDR3 sequences, 11% to 15% of them seen only once. The same data also went into a second study, on T cells in Graves' hyperthyroidism and ophthalmopathy. That investigation notes: HTBI primers were the set used in a first-round RT-PCR of the TCR CDR3.

The specimen comprised peripheral blood mononuclear cells (PBMCs), sampled at new diagnosis, from a patient treated with antithyroid drugs. This TCR derives from a woman aged 45-65 years with Graves disease. The chain carries TRBV2 and TRBJ1-2; no firm D call. CDR3 amino acids: CASSETIGSGYGYTF. In nucleotides, the CDR3 is TGTGCCAGCAGTGAAACAATAGGGTCCGGCTATGGCTACACCTTC.